This TCR beta chain appears in the sequencing data of a study of beta chain features in type 1 diabetes. Findings and limits, study-wide: It was among patients, rather than healthy donors, that naive, central memory and Treg TCRB repertoires appeared more similar. Type 1 diabetes patients had TCRB CDR3s that were shorter (moderately but significantly so) in all four CD4+ subsets.

V was pared by 5 bases and J by 7 bases, with 18 bases between. The CDR3 consists of 15 residues. Germline assignment: CDR1 SGHAT and CDR2 FQDESV (reference sequence). Expressed TCRB transcripts got sequenced, as all isolated RNA was reverse transcribed. Assay: immunoSEQ multiplex PCR; the TCRdb copy retains only in-frame clones and omits some. Here the sample spans roughly 53,000 clones, around 45% being singletons. This clone was seen more than once but under ten times. The antigen is not known. Sequencing was carried out using Tregs from blood. This sequence originates from a man aged 25-45 years with type 1 diabetes. The rearrangement links TRBV11-1 to TRBJ2-1, with D maybe TRBD2 (6 bases). CDR3 nucleotides: TGTGCCAGCAGCCCCCGTTCTCGACTAGTTAATGAGCAGTTCTTC. It yields the protein CASSPRSRLVNEQFF.